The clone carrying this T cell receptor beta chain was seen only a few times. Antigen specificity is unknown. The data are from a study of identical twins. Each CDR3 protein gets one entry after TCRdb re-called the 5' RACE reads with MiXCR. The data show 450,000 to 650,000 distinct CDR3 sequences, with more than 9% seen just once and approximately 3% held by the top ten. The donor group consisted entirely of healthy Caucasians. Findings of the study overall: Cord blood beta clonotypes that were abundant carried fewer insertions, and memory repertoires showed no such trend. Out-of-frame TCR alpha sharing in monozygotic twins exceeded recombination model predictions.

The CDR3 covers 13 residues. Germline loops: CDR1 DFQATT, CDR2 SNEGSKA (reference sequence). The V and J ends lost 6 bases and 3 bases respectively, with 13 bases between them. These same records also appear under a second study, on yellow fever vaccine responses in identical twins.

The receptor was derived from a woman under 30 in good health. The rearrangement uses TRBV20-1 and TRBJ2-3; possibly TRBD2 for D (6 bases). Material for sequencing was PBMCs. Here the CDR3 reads CSARDSGTDTQYF. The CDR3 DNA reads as TGCAGTGCCAGGGACTCCGGAACAGATACGCAGTATTTT.